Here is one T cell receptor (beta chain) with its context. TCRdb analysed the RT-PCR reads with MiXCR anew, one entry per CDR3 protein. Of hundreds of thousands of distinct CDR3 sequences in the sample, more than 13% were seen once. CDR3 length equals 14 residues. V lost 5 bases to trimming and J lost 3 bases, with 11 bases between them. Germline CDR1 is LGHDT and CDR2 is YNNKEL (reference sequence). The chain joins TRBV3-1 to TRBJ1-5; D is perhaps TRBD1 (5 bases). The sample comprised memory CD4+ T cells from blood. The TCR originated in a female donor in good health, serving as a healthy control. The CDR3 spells CASSSGFPNQPQHF. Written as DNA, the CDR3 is TGTGCCAGCAGCTCAGGGTTTCCCAATCAGCCCCAGCATTTT.